In this sample, the clone carrying this TCR beta chain turned up a few times. The sample comes from a study of beta chain features in type 1 diabetes. The V end lost 5 bases, the J end lost 6 bases, and 10 bases lay between the germline ends. The CDR3 is made up of 12 amino acids. CDR1 is SGHTA and CDR2 is FQGNSA in the germline V gene. Sequenced material consisted of expressed TCRB transcripts (all of the isolated RNA was reverse transcribed). The table came from immunoSEQ multiplex PCR; TCRdb's copy has only in-frame clones and leaves some out. The table shows some 500,000 clones, with roughly an eighth occurring only once.

This receptor was obtained from a young woman in good health. The rearrangement links TRBV7-2 to TRBJ2-5; D gene ambiguous. The sequenced sample was naive CD4+ T cells from blood. CDR3 sequence (DNA): TGTGCCAGCAGCCCTAACCGGAAGACCCAGTACTTC. Translated, it gives CASSPNRKTQYF.